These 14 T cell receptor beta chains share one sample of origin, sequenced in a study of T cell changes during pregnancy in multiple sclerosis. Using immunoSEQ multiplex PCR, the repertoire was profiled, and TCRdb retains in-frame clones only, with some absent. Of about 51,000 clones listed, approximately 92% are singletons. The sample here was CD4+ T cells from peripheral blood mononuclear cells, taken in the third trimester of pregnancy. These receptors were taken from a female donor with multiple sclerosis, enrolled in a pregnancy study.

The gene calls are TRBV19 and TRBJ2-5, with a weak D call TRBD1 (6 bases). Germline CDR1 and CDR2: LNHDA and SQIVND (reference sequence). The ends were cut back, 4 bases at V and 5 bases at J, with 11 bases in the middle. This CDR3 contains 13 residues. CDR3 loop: CASSRGPQETQYF. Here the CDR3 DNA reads TGTGCCAGTAGTAGGGGGCCTCAGGAGACCCAGTACTTC. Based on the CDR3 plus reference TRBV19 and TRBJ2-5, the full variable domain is DGGITQSPKYLFRKEGQNVTLSCEQNLNHDAMYWYRQDPGQGLRLIYYSQIVNDFQKGDIAEGYSVSREKKESFPLTVTSAQKNPTAFYLCASSRGPQETQYFGPGTRLLVL.

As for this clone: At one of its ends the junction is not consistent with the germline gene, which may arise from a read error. The CDR3: CATSEYPGRGYEQYF. CDR3 bases: TGTGCCACCAGTGAGTACCCAGGGCGGGGATACGAGCAGTACTTC. The genes are TRBV10-3 and TRBJ2-7; D is possibly TRBD2 (6 bases). CDR1 and CDR2 (germline): ENHRY, SYGVKD. The CDR3 contains 15 residues.

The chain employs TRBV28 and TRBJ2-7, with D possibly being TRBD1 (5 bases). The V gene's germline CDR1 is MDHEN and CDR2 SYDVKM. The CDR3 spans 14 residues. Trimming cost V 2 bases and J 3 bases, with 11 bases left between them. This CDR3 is CASSLAGNYYEQYF. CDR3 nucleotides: TGTGCCAGCAGTTTAGCAGGGAATTACTACGAGCAGTACTTC.

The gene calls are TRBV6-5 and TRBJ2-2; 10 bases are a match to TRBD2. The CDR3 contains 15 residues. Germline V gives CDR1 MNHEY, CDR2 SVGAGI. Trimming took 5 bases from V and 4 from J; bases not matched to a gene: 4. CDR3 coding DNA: TGTGCCAGCAGTACCCTAGCGGGAGTCACCGGGGAGCTGTTTTTT. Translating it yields CASSTLAGVTGELFF.

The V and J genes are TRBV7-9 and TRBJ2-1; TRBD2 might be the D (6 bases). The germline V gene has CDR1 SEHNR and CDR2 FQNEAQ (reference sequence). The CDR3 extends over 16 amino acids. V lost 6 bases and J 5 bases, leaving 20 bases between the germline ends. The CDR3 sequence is CASSQRLVPSDNEQFF. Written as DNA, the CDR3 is TGTGCCAGCAGTCAGCGACTAGTTCCTAGCGACAATGAGCAGTTCTTC.

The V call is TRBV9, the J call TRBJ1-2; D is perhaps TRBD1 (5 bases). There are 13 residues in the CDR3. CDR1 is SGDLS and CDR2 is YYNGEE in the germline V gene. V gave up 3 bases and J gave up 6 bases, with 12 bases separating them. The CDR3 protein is CASSGRGLDGYTF. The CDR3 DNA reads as TGTGCCAGCAGCGGGAGGGGTCTCGATGGCTACACCTTC.

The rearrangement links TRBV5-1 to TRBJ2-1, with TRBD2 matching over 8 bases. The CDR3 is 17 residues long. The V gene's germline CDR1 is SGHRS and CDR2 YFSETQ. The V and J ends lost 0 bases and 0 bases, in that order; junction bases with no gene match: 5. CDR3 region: CASSLGGSGSSYNEQFF. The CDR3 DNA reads TGCGCCAGCAGCTTGGGGGGGAGCGGGAGCTCCTACAATGAGCAGTTCTTC.

The CDR3 coding sequence is TGTGCCAGCAGTGAGGTCACAGGGGCGGGTGAGCAGTACTTC. Translating it yields CASSEVTGAGEQYF. The chain employs TRBV2 and TRBJ2-7; 7 positions match TRBD1. The CDR3 runs to 14 residues. Germline assignment: CDR1 SNHLY and CDR2 FYNNEI. The junction had 9 bases not matched to a gene; V was cut back by 3 bases and J by 7 bases.

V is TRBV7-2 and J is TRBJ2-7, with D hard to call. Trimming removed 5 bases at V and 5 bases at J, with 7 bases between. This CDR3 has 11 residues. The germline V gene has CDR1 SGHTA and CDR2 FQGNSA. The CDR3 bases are TGTGCCAGCAGCCTCCGAGACGAGCAGTACTTC. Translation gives CASSLRDEQYF. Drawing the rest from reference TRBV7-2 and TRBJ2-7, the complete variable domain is GAGVSQSPSNKVTEKGKDVELRCDPISGHTALYWYRQSLGQGLEFLIYFQGNSAPDKSGLPSDRFSAERTGGSVSTLTIQRTQQEDSAVYLCASSLRDEQYFGPGTRLTVT.

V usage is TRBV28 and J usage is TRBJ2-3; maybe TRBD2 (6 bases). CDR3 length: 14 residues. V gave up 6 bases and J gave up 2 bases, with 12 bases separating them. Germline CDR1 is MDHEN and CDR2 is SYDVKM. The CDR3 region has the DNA TGTGCCAGCAGCGCCACGGGGGTCACAGATACGCAGTATTTT. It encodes CASSATGVTDTQYF.

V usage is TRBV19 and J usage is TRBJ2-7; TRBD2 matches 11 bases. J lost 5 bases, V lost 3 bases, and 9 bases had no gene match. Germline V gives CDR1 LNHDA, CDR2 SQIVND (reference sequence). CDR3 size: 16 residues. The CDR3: CASSIAVTSGSHEQYF. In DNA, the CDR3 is TGTGCCAGTAGTATTGCGGTTACTAGCGGGAGCCACGAGCAGTACTTC.

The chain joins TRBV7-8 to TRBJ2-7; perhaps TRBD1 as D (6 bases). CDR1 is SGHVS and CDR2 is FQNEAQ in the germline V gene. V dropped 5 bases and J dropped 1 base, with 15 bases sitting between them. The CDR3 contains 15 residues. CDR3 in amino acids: CASSLRDKNSYEQYF. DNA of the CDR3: TGTGCCAGCAGCCTAAGGGACAAGAATTCCTACGAGCAGTACTTC.

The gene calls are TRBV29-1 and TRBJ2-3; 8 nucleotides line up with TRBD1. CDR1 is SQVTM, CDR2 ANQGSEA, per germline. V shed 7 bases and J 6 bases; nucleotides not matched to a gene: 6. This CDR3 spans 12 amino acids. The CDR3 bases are TGCAGCGCCGAAAGGGACAGGGATACGCAGTATTTT. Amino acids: CSAERDRDTQYF.

The chain's CDR3 is CASSLAGDRTDTQYF. The CDR3 bases are TGCGCCAGCAGCTTGGCGGGAGACCGGACAGATACGCAGTATTTT. The chain is built from TRBV5-1 and TRBJ2-3, with D perhaps TRBD2 (6 bases). Trimming cost V 0 bases and J 3 bases, with 11 bases left between them. The germline gives CDR1 SGHRS, CDR2 YFSETQ. The CDR3 extends over 15 amino acids.